This T cell receptor beta chain is drawn from a study of identical twins (dated by TCRdb to 2015 to 2016). Notes on the research overall: TCR alpha and beta repertoires from monozygotic twins, unrelated adults of various ages and cord blood were deep-sequenced to test whether fetal clonotypes persist. To rule out contamination, the twin experiments were replicated at different times with different library preparation protocols.

In its sample, this clonotype was seen many times. Its recognized antigen is unknown. Base qualities were left out, and no much larger clone turns up one base away. For CDR1 and CDR2, the germline V gene lists SQVTM and ANQGSEA. The germline V end is reduced by 5 bases and the J end by 1 base; junction bases left unmatched: 9. The CDR3 holds 16 amino acids from the cysteine to the phenylalanine. The retained sequence is limited to the CDR3, 48 bases, with the frame set at the first base. Library creation used 5' RACE. The listed sequencing device is Illumina HiSeq 2000. Template switching added a universal primer binding site, and the final cDNA carried a unique molecular identifier that allowed TCR cDNA molecules to be counted accurately. First-strand cDNA for TCR alpha and beta chains was synthesized from specific primers in the conserved constant-segment region. To control for contamination, every cDNA library carried two barcodes: a SMART-Mk sample barcode plus Illumina barcodes. TruSeq adapter sequences, together with Illumina sample barcodes, were added in two successive PCR steps. Sequencing of the TCR alpha and beta cDNA libraries was done on the Illumina HiSeq platform using custom primers. Turning to the authors' computational methods: Unique molecular identifiers were extracted from raw reads with MiGEC, and CDR3 positions were determined with MiXCR. For each individual, recombination models were inferred using an EM algorithm with the repgenHMM and IGoR tools. The tcR package in R was used for shared clonotype analysis, with sharing normalized by the product of cloneset sizes. To study raw recombination without the effects of thymic and clonal selection, out-of-frame nonproductive sequences were analyzed. TCRdb took the public reads, trimmed them with fastp at Q25, ran MiXCR for clone calling and kept in-frame beta chains. Each CDR3 protein gets just one entry, which takes the most common genes and DNA from the rows behind it. TCRdb's processing, not the authors', yielded these V and J calls. This sample has 200,000 to 250,000 distinct CDR3 sequences in its table, and about 6.7% of those were observed once. Of the sample, about 14% falls within the top ten clones.

What the work shows at the level of the full study, not this receptor alone: Conclusions relied on cross-sectional statistical analysis, since the same donors could not be followed over many years. Fewer insertions were carried by abundant cord blood beta clonotypes, a similar but weaker trend appeared in young adult naive repertoires, and no such trend appeared in memory repertoires. Invariant T cells such as MAIT and iNKT could partly confound zero-insertion analyses, though diverse VJ usage argued against this for most clonotypes. Compared with coincidental sharing between unrelated individuals, out-of-frame TCR alpha sequences shared between twins showed an excess of sequences with low generation probability. The excess sharing between twins in beta out-of-frame sequences was weaker because fewer shared sequences reduced the signal-to-noise ratio. Out-of-frame TCR alpha sharing in monozygotic twins was systematically underestimated by recombination models, whereas sharing between unrelated individuals was in agreement with the recombination models.

All donors were healthy Caucasians. The twin cohort consisted of three pairs of female monozygotic twins, all aged roughly 18 to 29 years. CD4+ and CD8+ T cell populations were isolated with positive isolation kits from Invitrogen. These data also featured in a second study, about T cells expressing NK-cell markers. The second study also describes: In sorted CD3+CD56+NKG2C+, CD3+CD56+NKG2C- and CD3+CD56-NKG2C+ T-cell subsets from several donors, TCR beta-chain repertoires were profiled. Seven of the eight sequenced donors were HCMV-seropositive and one was HCMV-seronegative. To restrict sorting to alphabetaTCR-expressing T cells, an anti-gammadeltaTCR antibody was added in several experiments. In 5 to 7 donors, the dominant CD3+CD56+NKG2C+ clonotypes ranked among the top 10 CD8+ clonotypes, making up roughly 1.0-8% of CD8+ T cells. Those dominant clonotypes were again the most abundant among CD3+CD56-NKG2C+ cells in a handful of donors, at roughly 28.3-60.1%. It remained unclear whether the expanded NKG2C-expressing T cell clones were specific for HCMV antigens. Randomly selected healthy volunteers, three men and five women, were used as the eight sequenced donors. HCMV serostatus was determined by detecting HCMV-specific IgG in serum with a commercial ELISA kit. MIGEC was used to demultiplex reads and group the reads by UMI, and MiTCR was used to assemble and quantify clonotypes. To exclude erroneous sequences, any TCR cDNA sequence not supported by at least two reads was discarded. The tcR package was used for downstream repertoire analysis, with clonotypes matched between fractions based on CDR3 nucleotide sequence plus V segment. VDJmatch was used to annotate antigen specificity against VDJdb, with one amino acid substitution in CDR3 allowed.

This clonotype originated in a woman between 18 and 30 years old in good health. What was sequenced was CD8+ T cells sorted from blood. The rearrangement combines TRBV29-1 with TRBJ2-2; 8 nucleotides in the junction match TRBD2. CDR3 reads: CSVLPGGIQNTGELFF. The base sequence is TGCAGCGTTCTACCGGGAGGGATTCAGAACACCGGGGAGCTGTTTTTT.